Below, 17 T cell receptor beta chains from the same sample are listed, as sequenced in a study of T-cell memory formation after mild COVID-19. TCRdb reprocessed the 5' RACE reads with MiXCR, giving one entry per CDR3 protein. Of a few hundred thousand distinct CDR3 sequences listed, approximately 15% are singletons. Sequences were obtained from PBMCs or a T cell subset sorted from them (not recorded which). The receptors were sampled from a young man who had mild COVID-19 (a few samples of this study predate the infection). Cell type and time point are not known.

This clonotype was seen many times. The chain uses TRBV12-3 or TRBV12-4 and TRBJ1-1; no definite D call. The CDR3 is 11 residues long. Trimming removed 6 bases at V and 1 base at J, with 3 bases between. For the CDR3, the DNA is TGTGCCAGCAGGCGGAACACTGAAGCTTTCTTT. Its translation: CASRRNTEAFF.

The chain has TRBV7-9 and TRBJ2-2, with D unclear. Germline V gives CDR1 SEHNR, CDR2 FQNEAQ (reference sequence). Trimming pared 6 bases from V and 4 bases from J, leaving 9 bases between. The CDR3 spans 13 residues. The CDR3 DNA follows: TGTGCCAGCAGAAACGTAGGCACCGGGGAGCTGTTTTTT. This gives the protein CASRNVGTGELFF.

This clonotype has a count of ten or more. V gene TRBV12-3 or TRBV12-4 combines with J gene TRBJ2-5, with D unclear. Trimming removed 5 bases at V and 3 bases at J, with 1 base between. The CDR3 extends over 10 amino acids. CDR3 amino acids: CASSKETQYF. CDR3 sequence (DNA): TGTGCCAGCAGTAAAGAGACCCAGTACTTC.

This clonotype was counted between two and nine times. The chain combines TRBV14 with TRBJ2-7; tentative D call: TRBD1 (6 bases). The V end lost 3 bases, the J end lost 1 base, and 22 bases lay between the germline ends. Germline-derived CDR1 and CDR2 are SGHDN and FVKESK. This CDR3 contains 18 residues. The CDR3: CASSQLWGEVQGSYEQYV. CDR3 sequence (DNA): TGTGCCAGCAGCCAGTTGTGGGGAGAAGTACAGGGATCCTACGAGCAGTACGTC.

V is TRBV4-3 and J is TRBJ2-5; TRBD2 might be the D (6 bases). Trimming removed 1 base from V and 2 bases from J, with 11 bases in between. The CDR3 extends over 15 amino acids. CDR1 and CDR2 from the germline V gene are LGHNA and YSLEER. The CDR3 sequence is CASSQVAGRQETQYF. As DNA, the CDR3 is TGCGCCAGCAGCCAAGTGGCTGGGAGGCAAGAGACCCAGTACTTC.

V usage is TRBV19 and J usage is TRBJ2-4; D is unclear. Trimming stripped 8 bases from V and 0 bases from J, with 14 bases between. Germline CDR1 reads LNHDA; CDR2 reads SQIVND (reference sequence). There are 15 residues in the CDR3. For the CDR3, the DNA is TGTGCCAGTTCGTCTGTCGACCAAGCCAAAAACATTCAGTACTTC. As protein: CASSSVDQAKNIQYF.

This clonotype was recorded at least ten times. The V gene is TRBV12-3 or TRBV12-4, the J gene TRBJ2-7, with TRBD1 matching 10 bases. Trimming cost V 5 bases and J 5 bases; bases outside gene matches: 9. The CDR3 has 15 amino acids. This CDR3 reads CASSTPGQGRDEQYF. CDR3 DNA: TGTGCCAGCAGTACTCCGGGACAGGGGAGAGACGAGCAGTACTTC.

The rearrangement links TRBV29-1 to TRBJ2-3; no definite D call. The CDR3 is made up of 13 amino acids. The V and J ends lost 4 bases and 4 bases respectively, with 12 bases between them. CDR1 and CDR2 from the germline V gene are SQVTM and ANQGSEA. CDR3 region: CSVGGLTADTQYF. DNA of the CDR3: TGCAGCGTTGGAGGCCTCACGGCAGATACGCAGTATTTT.

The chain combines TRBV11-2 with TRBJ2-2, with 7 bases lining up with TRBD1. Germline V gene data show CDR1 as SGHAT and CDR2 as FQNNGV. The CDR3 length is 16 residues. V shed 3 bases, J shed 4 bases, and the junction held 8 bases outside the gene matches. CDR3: CASSFLQGIPTGELFF. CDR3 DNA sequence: TGTGCCAGCAGCTTTTTACAGGGGATTCCCACCGGGGAGCTGTTTTTT.

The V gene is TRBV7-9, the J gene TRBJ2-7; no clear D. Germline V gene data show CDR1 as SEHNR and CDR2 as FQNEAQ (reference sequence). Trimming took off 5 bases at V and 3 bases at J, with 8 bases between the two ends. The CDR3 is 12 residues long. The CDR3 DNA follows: TGTGCCAGCAGCCCTCGCGGCTACGAGCAGTACGTC. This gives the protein CASSPRGYEQYV.

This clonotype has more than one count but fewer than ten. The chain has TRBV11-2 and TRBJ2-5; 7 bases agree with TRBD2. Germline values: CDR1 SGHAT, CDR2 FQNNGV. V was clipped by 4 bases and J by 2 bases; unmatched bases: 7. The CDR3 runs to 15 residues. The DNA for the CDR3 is TGTGCCAGCAGCTCCTTCGGGGGGAGGCAAGAGACCCAGTACTTC. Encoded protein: CASSSFGGRQETQYF. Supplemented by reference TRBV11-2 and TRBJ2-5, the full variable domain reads EAGVAQSPRYKIIEKRQSVAFWCNPISGHATLYWYQQILGQGPKLLIQFQNNGVVDDSQLPKDRFSAERLKGVDSTLKIQPAKLEDSAVYLCASSSFGGRQETQYFGPGTRLLVL.

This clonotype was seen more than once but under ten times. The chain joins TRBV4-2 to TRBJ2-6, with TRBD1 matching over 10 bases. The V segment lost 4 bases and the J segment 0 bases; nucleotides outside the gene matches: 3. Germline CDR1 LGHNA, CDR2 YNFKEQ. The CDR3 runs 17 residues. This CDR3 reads CASSPRQGASGANVLTF. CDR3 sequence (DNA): TGTGCCAGCAGCCCCCGACAGGGGGCCTCTGGGGCCAACGTCCTGACTTTC.

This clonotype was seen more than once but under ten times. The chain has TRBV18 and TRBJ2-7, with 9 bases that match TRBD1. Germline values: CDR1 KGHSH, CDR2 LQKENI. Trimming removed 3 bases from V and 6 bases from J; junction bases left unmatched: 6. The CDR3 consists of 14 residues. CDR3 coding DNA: TGTGCCAGCTCACCGGGGACAGGGCCTCCCGAGCAGTACTTC. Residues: CASSPGTGPPEQYF.

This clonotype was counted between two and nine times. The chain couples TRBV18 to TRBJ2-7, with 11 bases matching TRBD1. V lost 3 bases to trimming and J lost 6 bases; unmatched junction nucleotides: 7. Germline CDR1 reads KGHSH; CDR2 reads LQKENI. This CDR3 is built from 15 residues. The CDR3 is CASSPYAGTGGEQYV. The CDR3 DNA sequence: TGTGCCAGCTCACCTTATGCCGGGACAGGGGGCGAGCAGTACGTC.

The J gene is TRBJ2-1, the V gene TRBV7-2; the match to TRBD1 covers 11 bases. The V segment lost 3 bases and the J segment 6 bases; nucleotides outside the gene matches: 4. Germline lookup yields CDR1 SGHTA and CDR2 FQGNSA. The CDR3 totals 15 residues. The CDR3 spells CASSLGQGGTNEQFF. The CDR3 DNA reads TGTGCCAGCAGCTTGGGACAGGGGGGGACCAATGAGCAGTTCTTC.

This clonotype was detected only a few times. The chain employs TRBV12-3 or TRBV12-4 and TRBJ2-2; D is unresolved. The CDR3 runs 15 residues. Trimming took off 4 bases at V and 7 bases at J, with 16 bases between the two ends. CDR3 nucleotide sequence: TGTGCCAGCAGTTCGGGCAGTGAGGAGAGCGGGGAGCTGTTTTTT. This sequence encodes CASSSGSEESGELFF.

Here the CDR3 reads CASSLVSGQGGTEAFF. The DNA of the CDR3 is TGTGCCAGCAGCTTAGTCTCCGGACAGGGCGGCACTGAAGCTTTCTTT. This sequence joins TRBV7-2 and TRBJ1-1; 8 bases align to TRBD1. Germline CDR1 is SGHTA and CDR2 is FQGNSA. After removal of 1 base from V and 4 bases from J, the junction contained 8 bases not matched to a gene. This CDR3 contains 16 residues.